These T cell receptor beta chains were read from a single sample in a study of blood T cell repertoires in COVID-19. Assay used: immunoSEQ multiplex PCR; TCRdb lists only in-frame clones, some missing. In the table there are a few hundred thousand clones, roughly 84% of which are singletons. The sequencing sample was made of peripheral blood. The receptor set was obtained from a person between 65 and 79 years old with COVID-19, enrolled during active disease. The CDR3 runs from the conserved cysteine through the conserved F or W. D genes are given only for firm matches. Clone size appears in some rows only: once, few, many, or a class for an expanded clone.

j_gene,d_gene,v_gene,abundance,CDR3nt,CDR3aa
TRBJ2-5,TRBD2,TRBV7-8,NA,TGTGCCAGCAGCTCCAGTCATGGGACTAGACAACAAGAGACCCAGTACTTC,CASSSSHGTRQQETQYF
TRBJ2-2,TRBD1,TRBV27,NA,TGTGCCAGCAGTAAACACCCGGGACAGTCAACCGGGGAGCTGTTTTTT,CASSKHPGQSTGELFF
TRBJ2-7,TRBD1,TRBV29-1,NA,TGCAGCGTTGGGGGGACAGGGTCCTACGAGCAGTACTTC,CSVGGTGSYEQYF
TRBJ2-7,NA,TRBV5-1,NA,TGCGCCAGCAGCTTGGAATCGTACGAGCAGTACTTC,CASSLESYEQYF
TRBJ1-3,TRBD1,TRBV18,NA,TGTGCCAGCTCACCAAAAGGGACAGGAAGCTCTGGAAACACCATATATTTT,CASSPKGTGSSGNTIYF
TRBJ2-7,NA,TRBV7-9,NA,TGTGCCAGCAGCTCCACGGGACAAGACTACGAGCAGTACTTC,CASSSTGQDYEQYF
TRBJ1-6,NA,TRBV6-5,NA,TGTGCCAGCAACTCGTGGGGGGACCGAAATTCACCCCTCCACTTT,CASNSWGDRNSPLHF
TRBJ2-5,TRBD2,TRBV24-1,NA,TGTGCCACCAGTGATTTAGGACTAGCGGGGCAAGAGACCCAGTACTTC,CATSDLGLAGQETQYF
TRBJ2-3,NA,TRBV29-1,NA,TGCAGCGACCTTACCGGAGATACGCAGTATTTT,CSDLTGDTQYF
TRBJ2-7,TRBD1,TRBV15,NA,TGTGCCACCAGCAGAGGCGGACAGGGGGCGACCTACGAGCAGTACTTC,CATSRGGQGATYEQYF
TRBJ1-1,TRBD1,TRBV5-4,NA,TGTGCCAGCAGCCCGCCGGGACAGGGGGCTGTTGAAGCTTTCTTT,CASSPPGQGAVEAFF
TRBJ2-5,NA,TRBV28,NA,TGTGCCAGCATAGGGGGGGCCCCCTCTGGGACCCAGTACTTC,CASIGGAPSGTQYF
TRBJ1-1,TRBD1,TRBV18,NA,TGTGCCAGCTGCCGGGACAGCGCAGGCAACACTGAAGCTTTCTTT,CASCRDSAGNTEAFF
TRBJ2-1,TRBD2,TRBV5-1,NA,TGCGCCAGCAGCGCAAGACTAGCGGGAGTAAGGGGTGAGCAGTTCTTC,CASSARLAGVRGEQFF
TRBJ1-5,NA,TRBV19,NA,TGTGCCAGTAGTATATATGGGGAGAGGGCTTTGAGTCAGCCCCAGCATTTT,CASSIYGERALSQPQHF
TRBJ2-7,NA,TRBV4-3,once,TGCGCCAGCAGCCAAGATGGGCCCAATTACGAGCAGTACTTC,CASSQDGPNYEQYF